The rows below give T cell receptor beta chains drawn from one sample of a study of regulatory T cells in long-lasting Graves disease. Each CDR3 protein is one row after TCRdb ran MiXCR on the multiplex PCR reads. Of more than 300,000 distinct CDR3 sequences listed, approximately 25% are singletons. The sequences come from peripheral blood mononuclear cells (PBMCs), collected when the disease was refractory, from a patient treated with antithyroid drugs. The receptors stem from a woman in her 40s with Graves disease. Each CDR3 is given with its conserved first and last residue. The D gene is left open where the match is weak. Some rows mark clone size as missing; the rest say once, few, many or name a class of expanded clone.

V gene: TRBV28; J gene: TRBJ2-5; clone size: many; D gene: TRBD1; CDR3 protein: CASSRTPGGARETQYF; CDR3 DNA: TGTGCCAGCAGTCGGACACCAGGGGGCGCGAGGGAGACCCAGTACTTC
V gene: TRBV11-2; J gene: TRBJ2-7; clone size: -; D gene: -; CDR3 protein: CASSPEPGSYHEQYF; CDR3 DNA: TGTGCCAGCAGCCCCGAACCCGGGAGCTACCACGAGCAGTACTTC
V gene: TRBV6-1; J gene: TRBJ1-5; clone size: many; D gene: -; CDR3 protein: CASTRQANQPQHF; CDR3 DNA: TGTGCCAGCACCAGACAGGCGAATCAGCCCCAGCATTTT
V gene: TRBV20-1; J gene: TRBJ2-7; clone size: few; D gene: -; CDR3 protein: CSARAETKNKYEQYF; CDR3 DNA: TGCAGTGCTAGAGCGGAAACCAAGAACAAATACGAGCAGTACTTC
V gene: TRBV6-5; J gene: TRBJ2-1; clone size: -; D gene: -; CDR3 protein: CASSYIGGGRNEQFF; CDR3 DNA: TGTGCCAGCAGTTACATCGGGGGAGGTAGGAATGAGCAGTTCTTC
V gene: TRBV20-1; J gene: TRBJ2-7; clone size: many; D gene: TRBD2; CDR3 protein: CSARATTSPDYEQYF; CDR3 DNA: TGCAGTGCTAGAGCGACGACTAGCCCAGACTACGAGCAGTACTTC
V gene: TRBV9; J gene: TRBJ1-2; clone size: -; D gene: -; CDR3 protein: CASSVDAWGAYYGYTF; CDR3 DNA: TGTGCCAGCAGCGTAGATGCGTGGGGAGCATACTATGGCTACACCTTC
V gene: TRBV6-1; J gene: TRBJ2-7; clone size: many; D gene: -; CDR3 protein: CASSHISHLGNYEQYF; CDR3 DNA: TGTGCCAGCAGTCACATCAGCCACCTGGGGAACTACGAGCAGTACTTC
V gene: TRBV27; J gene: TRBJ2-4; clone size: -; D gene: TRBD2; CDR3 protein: CASSSLSGVGKNIQYF; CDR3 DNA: TGTGCCAGCAGTTCTCTCAGCGGGGTGGGCAAAAACATTCAGTACTTC
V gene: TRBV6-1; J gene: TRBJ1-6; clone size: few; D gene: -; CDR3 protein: CASTPRSGGNSPLHF; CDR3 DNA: TGTGCCAGCACCCCAAGGTCGGGGGGAAATTCACCCCTCCACTTT
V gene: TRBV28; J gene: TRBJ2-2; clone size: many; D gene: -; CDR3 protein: CASSQAGTPRGGELFF; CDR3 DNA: TGTGCCAGCTCGCAAGCCGGGACACCAAGGGGCGGGGAGCTGTTTTTT